This T cell receptor (beta chain) derives from a study of blood T cells in healthy people across ages. This clonotype was seen a few times. Using a J-beta primer mix together with a sample-barcoded 5' primer, a second PCR was run for roughly 6 to 12 cycles. TCRdb re-called the 5' RACE reads with MiXCR, one entry per CDR3 protein. The table includes some 930,000 distinct CDR3 sequences, almost 30% detected once. From germline, CDR1 is MDHEN and CDR2 SYDVKM. The CDR3 consists of 15 residues. V lost 9 bases to trimming and J lost 0 bases, with 12 bases between them. The sample also formed part of further work on T cells of mothers and their children.

Sequencing was performed on blood. This chain connects TRBV28 to TRBJ2-6, with D possibly being TRBD1 or TRBD2 (5 bases each). The TCR comes from a woman in her 40s in good health. The CDR3, as DNA: TGTGCCAGTGGGGGTGTCCCCTCTGGGGCCAACGTCCTGACTTTC. Its translation is CASGGVPSGANVLTF.